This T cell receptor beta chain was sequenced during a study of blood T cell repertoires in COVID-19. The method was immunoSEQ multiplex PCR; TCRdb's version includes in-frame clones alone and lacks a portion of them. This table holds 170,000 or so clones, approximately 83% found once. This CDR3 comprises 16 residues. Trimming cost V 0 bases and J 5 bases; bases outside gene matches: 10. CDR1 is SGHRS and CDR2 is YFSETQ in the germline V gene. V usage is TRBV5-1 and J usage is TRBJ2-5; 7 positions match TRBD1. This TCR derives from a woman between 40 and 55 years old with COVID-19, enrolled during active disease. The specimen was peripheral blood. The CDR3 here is CASSLAEVGGSETQYF. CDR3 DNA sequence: TGCGCCAGCAGCTTGGCCGAGGTAGGGGGCTCTGAGACCCAGTACTTC.